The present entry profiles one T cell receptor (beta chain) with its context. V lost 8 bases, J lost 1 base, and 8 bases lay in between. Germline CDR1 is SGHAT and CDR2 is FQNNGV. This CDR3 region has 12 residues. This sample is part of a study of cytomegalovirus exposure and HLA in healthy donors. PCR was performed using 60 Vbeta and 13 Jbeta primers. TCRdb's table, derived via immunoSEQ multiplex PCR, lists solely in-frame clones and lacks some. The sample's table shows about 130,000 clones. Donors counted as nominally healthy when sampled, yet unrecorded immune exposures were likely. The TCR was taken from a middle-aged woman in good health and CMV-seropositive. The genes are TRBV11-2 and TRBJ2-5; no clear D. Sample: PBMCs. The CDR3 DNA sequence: TGTGCCAGCTCCGAGGCCCAAGAGACCCAGTACTTC. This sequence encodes CASSEAQETQYF.